This is a list of T cell receptor beta chains from one sample in a study of cytomegalovirus exposure and HLA in healthy donors. The assay was immunoSEQ multiplex PCR, and TCRdb's table has in-frame clones only and misses some. The data contain around 71,000 clones, approximately 93% of them seen just once; the ten biggest clones take up more than 1.2%. The specimen was PBMCs. These receptors all stem from a man aged 18 to 30 in good health and CMV-seropositive. Each CDR3 is given with its conserved first and last residue. A D gene is named only where the DNA matches it firmly. The listing skips clone size in some rows; elsewhere it reads once, few, many or a size class.

size	V	J	D	CDR3	DNA
-	TRBV10-3	TRBJ1-2	-	CAIRELDRNSTNYGYTF	TGTGCCATCAGGGAATTAGACAGGAATTCTACTAACTATGGCTACACCTTC
-	TRBV5-1	TRBJ2-1	-	CASSSSTGQRGNEQFF	TGCGCCAGCAGCTCATCCACCGGACAAAGGGGCAATGAGCAGTTCTTC
-	TRBV28	TRBJ2-7	-	CASSLGQREQYF	TGTGCCAGCAGTTTGGGTCAGCGAGAGCAGTACTTC
-	TRBV9	TRBJ1-5	TRBD1	CASSVGQGGPNQPQHF	TGTGCCAGCAGCGTCGGACAGGGGGGTCCTAATCAGCCCCAGCATTTT
-	TRBV6-1	TRBJ2-1	TRBD2	CASSEGVVWSSGSGGEQFF	TGTGCCAGCAGTGAGGGTGTTGTTTGGTCTAGCGGGAGCGGCGGTGAGCAGTTCTTC
-	TRBV6-5	TRBJ1-2	TRBD1	CASGDRGLYGYTF	TGTGCCAGCGGGGACAGGGGACTCTATGGCTACACCTTC
-	TRBV27	TRBJ1-4	-	CASSPLAKSNEKLFF	TGTGCCAGCAGTCCACTCGCCAAGTCGAATGAAAAACTGTTTTTT
-	TRBV2	TRBJ1-5	-	CASRDGINQPQHF	TGTGCCAGCAGAGACGGGATCAATCAGCCCCAGCATTTT
-	TRBV11-2	TRBJ1-5	-	CASSLSRTENSNQPQHF	TGTGCCAGCAGCTTGTCTAGGACAGAAAATAGCAATCAGCCCCAGCATTTT
once	TRBV5-4	TRBJ1-1	-	CASSDSLSGEAFF	TGTGCCAGCAGCGACAGTCTGAGTGGTGAAGCTTTCTTT
-	TRBV6-5	TRBJ1-2	-	CASSYLRADYGYTF	TGTGCCAGCAGTTATCTCAGGGCTGACTATGGCTACACCTTC
-	TRBV18	TRBJ2-3	-	CASSPIGLLTQYF	TGTGCCAGCTCACCGATTGGACTTCTTACGCAGTATTTT
-	TRBV27	TRBJ2-3	-	CASSLRVTDTQYF	TGTGCCAGCAGTTTGAGGGTTACAGATACGCAGTATTTT
-	TRBV7-8	TRBJ1-2	TRBD1	CASSGQANYGYTF	TGTGCCAGCTCGGGACAGGCTAACTATGGCTACACCTTC
once	TRBV11-2	TRBJ2-7	TRBD1	CASSSTGAGEQYF	TGTGCCAGCAGCTCAACAGGGGCCGGGGAGCAGTACTTC
once	TRBV28	TRBJ1-6	-	CASTLSNSPLHF	TGTGCCAGCACCCTCAGTAATTCACCCCTCCACTTT
-	TRBV9	TRBJ2-7	-	CASSPGLSYEQYF	TGTGCCAGCAGCCCCGGACTGTCCTACGAGCAGTACTTC
once	TRBV2	TRBJ1-2	TRBD1	CARKPTPGQGDYGYTF	TGTGCCAGGAAACCTACGCCGGGACAGGGAGACTATGGCTACACCTTC
few	TRBV6-1	TRBJ2-3	TRBD1	CASSAGGQGSDTQYF	TGTGCCAGCAGTGCTGGGGGACAGGGATCAGATACGCAGTATTTT
-	TRBV10-3	TRBJ2-1	-	CAIGRGDNEQFF	TGTGCCATCGGAAGGGGTGACAATGAGCAGTTCTTC
-	TRBV7-8	TRBJ2-1	-	CASSLTKFRTDNEQFF	TGTGCCAGCAGCCTTACGAAGTTTCGGACTGACAATGAGCAGTTCTTC
-	TRBV6-5	TRBJ2-7	-	CASSYFAYSYEQYF	TGTGCCAGCAGTTACTTTGCCTACTCCTACGAGCAGTACTTC
-	TRBV5-1	TRBJ1-2	-	CASSLGAGVDYGYTF	TGCGCCAGCAGCTTGGGAGCAGGGGTTGATTATGGCTACACCTTC
-	TRBV5-6	TRBJ1-2	-	CASSSTLTGYGYTF	TGTGCCAGCAGCTCTACCTTGACGGGCTATGGCTACACCTTC
-	TRBV28	TRBJ2-5	TRBD2	CASNGLAGKETQYF	TGTGCCAGCAACGGACTAGCGGGAAAAGAGACCCAGTACTTC
-	TRBV5-4	TRBJ1-1	-	CASSIWTERNTEAFF	TGTGCCAGCAGCATATGGACAGAGAGGAACACTGAAGCTTTCTTT
-	TRBV6-5	TRBJ2-2	TRBD1	CASSLGQGANTGELFF	TGTGCCAGCAGTTTGGGACAGGGTGCGAACACCGGGGAGCTGTTTTTT
-	TRBV11-2	TRBJ2-7	TRBD2	CASSLDGLAGVRQYF	TGTGCCAGCAGCTTAGATGGCCTAGCGGGGGTGAGGCAGTACTTC
-	TRBV13	TRBJ2-3	TRBD2	CASSLWGTSGTTDTQYF	TGTGCCAGCAGCTTATGGGGGACTAGCGGGACTACAGATACGCAGTATTTT
-	TRBV11-2	TRBJ1-3	-	CASSLVGGGNTIYF	TGTGCCAGCAGCTTAGTGGGAGGAGGAAACACCATATATTTT
-	TRBV4-1	TRBJ1-2	TRBD1	CASSTRDSGYGYTF	TGCGCCAGCAGCACCCGGGACAGTGGCTATGGCTACACCTTC
medium-sized	TRBV6-6	TRBJ2-5	TRBD1	CASTETGDQETQYF	TGTGCCAGCACCGAGACAGGGGACCAAGAGACCCAGTACTTC
-	TRBV30	TRBJ1-5	TRBD1	CAWPFDREGNQPQHF	TGTGCCTGGCCCTTCGACAGGGAAGGCAATCAGCCCCAGCATTTT
-	TRBV5-6	TRBJ2-3	-	CASSSQGRGDTQYF	TGTGCCAGCAGCTCCCAGGGTCGCGGAGATACGCAGTATTTT
once	TRBV5-1	TRBJ2-5	TRBD1	CASSFGDRSQETQYF	TGCGCCAGCAGCTTTGGGGACAGGTCACAAGAGACCCAGTACTTC
few	TRBV29-1	TRBJ2-7	TRBD2	CSVGGNPYEQYF	TGCAGCGTCGGGGGGAACCCCTACGAGCAGTACTTC
-	TRBV7-2	TRBJ2-2	TRBD2	CASSYPSGGAGVGELFF	TGTGCCAGCAGCTACCCCTCCGGGGGGGCCGGGGTCGGGGAGCTGTTTTTT
-	TRBV5-1	TRBJ2-3	-	CASSLSMGADTQYF	TGCGCCAGCAGCTTGAGTATGGGAGCAGATACGCAGTATTTT
-	TRBV5-1	TRBJ2-2	TRBD1	CASSLGPQGASGELFF	TGCGCCAGCAGCTTGGGTCCCCAGGGGGCATCCGGGGAGCTGTTTTTT
-	TRBV5-1	TRBJ2-5	-	CASSYYLQETQYF	TGCGCCAGCAGCTACTACCTCCAAGAGACCCAGTACTTC
-	TRBV7-8	TRBJ2-7	TRBD1	CASSLGQGTYEQYF	TGTGCCAGCAGCTTAGGACAGGGAACTTACGAGCAGTACTTC
-	TRBV19	TRBJ1-5	-	CAMKRQPQHF	TGTGCCATGAAGCGTCAGCCCCAGCATTTT
-	TRBV28	TRBJ2-7	-	CASSLPGRGVEQYF	TGTGCCAGCAGTTTACCGGGTCGGGGAGTCGAGCAGTACTTC
-	TRBV5-1	TRBJ1-4	TRBD1	CASSPRGLGATNEKLFF	TGCGCCAGCAGCCCGAGGGGGCTGGGCGCAACTAATGAAAAACTGTTTTTT
few	TRBV28	TRBJ2-1	-	CASRAGTFSYNEQFF	TGTGCCAGCAGGGCCGGGACTTTCTCCTACAATGAGCAGTTCTTC
-	TRBV2	TRBJ2-2	TRBD1	CASSEFKGAIGELFF	TGTGCCAGCAGTGAGTTCAAGGGGGCGATCGGGGAGCTGTTTTTT
-	TRBV2	TRBJ1-2	-	CASRADGHRVYGYTF	TGTGCCAGCAGGGCCGACGGTCACAGGGTGTATGGCTACACCTTC
-	TRBV28	TRBJ1-5	TRBD1	CASTRRDRLTQPQHF	TGTGCCAGCACACGAAGGGACAGGTTGACTCAGCCCCAGCATTTT
-	TRBV25-1	TRBJ2-7	-	CASSEVIAGQSSYEQYF	TGTGCCAGCAGTGAAGTTATAGCGGGACAGAGCTCCTACGAGCAGTACTTC
-	TRBV2	TRBJ2-3	TRBD2	CASSERGLAADTQYF	TGTGCCAGCAGTGAACGTGGGCTAGCGGCAGATACGCAGTATTTT
-	TRBV6-6	TRBJ1-5	TRBD1	CASRRQGNHQPQHF	TGTGCCAGCAGGAGACAGGGTAACCATCAGCCCCAGCATTTT
-	TRBV28	TRBJ2-7	-	CASSLTAPYEQYF	TGTGCCAGCAGTTTGACAGCCCCCTACGAGCAGTACTTC
-	TRBV21-1	TRBJ1-6	-	CASSKEDWSGRGWAPLHF	TGTGCCAGCAGCAAAGAAGATTGGAGTGGCAGGGGTTGGGCACCCCTCCACTTT
-	TRBV6-1	TRBJ2-2	TRBD1	CASSQGEIGELFF	TGTGCCAGCAGCCAGGGGGAGATCGGGGAGCTGTTTTTT